The source of this T cell receptor (beta chain) is a study of T cell changes during pregnancy in multiple sclerosis. Clones were read by immunoSEQ multiplex PCR, and TCRdb kept only the in-frame ones, dropping some. The table includes more than 45,000 clones, around 94% detected once. Germline values: CDR1 LGHNT, CDR2 FRNRAP. V trimming: 2 bases; J trimming: 4 bases; junction bases outside the gene matches: 1. The CDR3 runs to 14 residues. This rearrangement joins TRBV12-5 to TRBJ2-1; 8 bases are a match to TRBD2. This TCR was recovered from a female donor with multiple sclerosis, enrolled in a pregnancy study. The sample consisted of CD4+ T cells from peripheral blood mononuclear cells, taken in the second trimester of pregnancy. DNA for the CDR3: TGTGCTAGTGGTTTGAGCGGGGGATACAATGAGCAGTTCTTC. It is translated as CASGLSGGYNEQFF.